One sample yielded the 28 T cell receptor beta chains listed below, sequenced in a study of blood T cell repertoires in COVID-19. Only in-frame clones appear in the TCRdb table, and some are missing; sequencing was by immunoSEQ multiplex PCR. Of 150,000 to 200,000 clones in the sample, approximately 85% were seen once. The sequenced sample consisted of peripheral blood. These receptors were taken from a man older than 75 with COVID-19, enrolled during active disease.

This sequence joins TRBV27 and TRBJ1-1; 8 bases fit TRBD1. V lost 8 bases and J lost 1; bases outside the gene matches: 9. The CDR3 covers 15 residues. CDR1 MNHEY and CDR2 SMNVEV come from the germline V gene (reference sequence). The CDR3 DNA reads TGTGCCAGCGCAGGGGGCGCCGGCCGGAACACTGAAGCTTTCTTT. Amino acid sequence: CASAGGAGRNTEAFF.

V gene TRBV10-3 combines with J gene TRBJ2-4; D might be TRBD2 (6 bases). V lost 3 bases and J 1 base, leaving 7 bases between the germline ends. Germline-derived CDR1 and CDR2 are ENHRY and SYGVKD. The CDR3 covers 14 residues. The CDR3 sequence is CAISDREAKNIQYF. DNA for the CDR3: TGTGCCATCAGTGACCGGGAGGCCAAAAACATTCAGTACTTC.

V gene TRBV10-1 combines with J gene TRBJ2-1; D perhaps matches TRBD1 (7 bases). The CDR3 runs 14 residues. Per germline, CDR1 WNHNN and CDR2 SYGVQD (reference sequence). Trimming removed 5 bases from V and 7 bases from J, with 15 bases in between. CDR3 in DNA: TGCGCCAGCAGTAGGACAGGAGGAGGGAATGAGCAGTTCTTC. As protein: CASSRTGGGNEQFF.

This chain uses TRBV4-3 with TRBJ2-7, with a weak D call TRBD1 (6 bases). Germline V CDR1 and CDR2: LGHNA, YSLEER. V shed 0 bases and J shed 4 bases, with 13 bases lying between them. The CDR3 totals 15 residues. This chain's CDR3 is CASSQDFTGRYEQYF. CDR3 sequence (DNA): TGCGCCAGCAGCCAAGATTTTACAGGGAGATACGAGCAGTACTTC.

The J gene is TRBJ1-5, the V gene TRBV5-6; 7 nucleotides agree with TRBD1. V shed 3 bases, J shed 2 bases, and the junction held 5 bases outside the gene matches. In germline, CDR1 is SGHDT, CDR2 YYEEEE. This CDR3 is 15 amino acids long. Written as DNA, the CDR3 is TGTGCCAGCAGCTCCTACGGGACAGGCAATCAGCCCCAGCATTTT. Translating it yields CASSSYGTGNQPQHF.

The chain employs TRBV3-1 (or the pseudogene TRBV3-2) and TRBJ1-5; 11 bases agree with TRBD1. The V gene's germline CDR1 is LGHDT and CDR2 YNNKEL (reference sequence). The CDR3 is 16 residues long. V lost 3 bases to trimming and J lost 0 bases; unmatched junction nucleotides: 1. CDR3 protein: CASSHGQGASNQPQHF. The CDR3 nucleotides read TGTGCCAGCAGCCACGGACAGGGGGCTAGCAATCAGCCCCAGCATTTT.

The gene calls are TRBV18 and TRBJ1-1; 7 bases line up with TRBD1. This CDR3 has 15 amino acids. With V trimmed by 4 bases and J by 2 bases, 7 bases remained unmatched. Germline V gives CDR1 KGHSH, CDR2 LQKENI. In DNA form, the CDR3 reads TGTGCCAGCTCACTAGCGACAGGGCGAAACACTGAAGCTTTCTTT. Translating gives CASSLATGRNTEAFF.

The rearrangement joins TRBV7-2 to TRBJ1-6; 11 nucleotides align to TRBD1. Germline lookup yields CDR1 SGHTA and CDR2 FQGNSA. J gave up 9 bases and V 9 bases, and 13 bases lay outside the gene matches. The CDR3 loop spans 16 amino acids. CDR3 nucleotides: TGTGCCAGTCGGGACAGGGGGATAGGGGCCACTTCACCCCTCCACTTT. As protein: CASRDRGIGATSPLHF.

This clone was recorded at least ten times. The chain links TRBV5-4 to TRBJ1-2; tentative D call: TRBD1 (6 bases). From germline, CDR1 is SGHNT and CDR2 YYREEE (reference sequence). CDR3 length: 13 residues. The V end was cut by 0 bases, the J end by 7 bases, with 10 bases between. This CDR3 reads CASSLAGASGYTF. The CDR3 bases are TGTGCCAGCAGCTTGGCAGGGGCGAGTGGCTACACCTTC. The complete variable domain, with remaining parts taken from reference TRBV5-4 and TRBJ1-2, reads ETGVTQSPTHLIKTRGQQVTLRCSSQSGHNTVSWYQQALGQGPQFIFQYYREEENGRGNFPPRFSGLQFPNYSSELNVNALELDDSALYLCASSLAGASGYTFGSGTRLTVV.

This clone was detected a few times. This chain joins TRBV27 and TRBJ2-1, with 7 bases matching TRBD2. Trimming took 7 bases from V and 2 from J; bases not matched to a gene: 8. CDR3 length: 15 amino acids. Germline V lookup: CDR1 MNHEY, CDR2 SMNVEV (reference sequence). CDR3 DNA sequence: TGTGCCAGCATCGCCCAGCGGGGTACCTACAATGAGCAGTTCTTC. Translation: CASIAQRGTYNEQFF.

This chain joins TRBV28 and TRBJ2-2; 11 positions agree with TRBD2. The J segment lost 3 bases and the V segment lost 4 bases, leaving 1 base of the junction unmatched. The germline V gene has CDR1 MDHEN and CDR2 SYDVKM. The length of the CDR3 is 15 residues. The CDR3 loop reads CASSSLAGDTGELFF. CDR3 nucleotides: TGTGCCAGCAGTTCACTAGCGGGGGACACCGGGGAGCTGTTTTTT.

V usage is TRBV3-1 (or the pseudogene TRBV3-2) and J usage is TRBJ1-2; maybe TRBD1 (5 bases). The ends were cut back, 0 bases at V and 4 bases at J, with 12 bases in the middle. The CDR3 has 15 amino acids. Looked up from germline, CDR1 is LGHDT and CDR2 is YNNKEL (reference sequence). The CDR3 nucleotides are TGTGCCAGCAGCCAAGATCGAACAGGATCCTATGGCTACACCTTC. Translation: CASSQDRTGSYGYTF.

The J gene is TRBJ1-3, the V gene TRBV30; possibly TRBD1 for D (5 bases). There are 16 residues in the CDR3. Trimming stripped 0 bases from V and 0 bases from J, with 12 bases between. Germline CDR1 is GTSNPN and CDR2 is SVGIG (reference sequence). CDR3 sequence (DNA): TGTGCCTGGAGTGTAAGACAGCCCGACTCTGGAAACACCATATATTTT. This gives the protein CAWSVRQPDSGNTIYF.

V is TRBV6-2 or TRBV6-3 and J is TRBJ2-3, with 9 bases identical to TRBD2. CDR1 MNHEY and CDR2 SVGEGT come from the germline V gene. The V segment lost 5 bases and the J segment 4 bases; nucleotides outside the gene matches: 4. The CDR3 covers 14 residues. This CDR3 reads CASSGGGAADTQYF. The CDR3 DNA sequence: TGTGCCAGCAGTGGCGGGGGGGCCGCAGATACGCAGTATTTT.

The rearrangement joins TRBV5-6 to TRBJ1-5; D ambiguous. CDR3 length: 14 amino acids. V was trimmed by 0 bases and J by 0 bases, leaving 4 bases between them. CDR1 and CDR2 from the germline V gene are SGHDT and YYEEEE. DNA of the CDR3: TGTGCCAGCAGCTTGGCGTATAGCAATCAGCCCCAGCATTTT. Translated: CASSLAYSNQPQHF.

Concerning this clone itself: This specimen includes other DNA sequences encoding the same CDR3. CDR3 sequence: CASEGQAAQNYGYTF. The CDR3, as DNA: TGTGCCAGCGAGGGACAGGCCGCACAGAACTATGGCTACACCTTC. This chain joins TRBV19 and TRBJ1-2; TRBD1 matches 8 bases. Germline V CDR1 and CDR2: LNHDA, SQIVND (reference sequence). V shed 9 bases, J shed 2 bases, and the junction held 11 bases outside the gene matches. The CDR3 loop spans 15 amino acids. Full variable domain (rest looked up from reference TRBV19 and TRBJ1-2): DGGITQSPKYLFRKEGQNVTLSCEQNLNHDAMYWYRQDPGQGLRLIYYSQIVNDFQKGDIAEGYSVSREKKESFPLTVTSAQKNPTAFYLCASEGQAAQNYGYTFGSGTRLTVV.

The rearrangement joins TRBV9 to TRBJ1-2, with 8 bases matching TRBD1. The J segment lost 7 bases and the V segment lost 3 bases, leaving 11 bases of the junction unmatched. The germline V gene has CDR1 SGDLS and CDR2 YYNGEE. The CDR3 totals 15 residues. In DNA, the CDR3 is TGTGCCAGCAGCGGCGCCGGGACAGGAGGTGGTGGCTACACCTTC. Protein sequence: CASSGAGTGGGGYTF.

This sequence joins TRBV3-1 (or the pseudogene TRBV3-2) and TRBJ1-4; a possible D gene is TRBD1 (6 bases). This CDR3 spans 15 amino acids. Trimming cost V 1 base and J 4 bases, with 10 bases left between them. CDR1 LGHDT and CDR2 YNNKEL come from the germline V gene (reference sequence). The CDR3 protein is CASSQGTVNNEKLFF. CDR3 sequence (DNA): TGTGCCAGCAGCCAAGGGACAGTTAATAATGAAAAACTGTTTTTT.

The CDR3 DNA reads as TGTGCCAGCAGCGTGGCAGGGACATCTGGAAACACCATATATTTT. Amino acid sequence: CASSVAGTSGNTIYF. The V gene is TRBV9, the J gene TRBJ1-3, with TRBD1 as a possible D gene (6 bases). This CDR3 region has 15 residues. Deletions cut 2 bases from V and 1 base from J, with 10 bases between. CDR1 and CDR2 (germline): SGDLS, YYNGEE.

The chain has TRBV12-5 and TRBJ1-5; 7 bases map to TRBD1. Trimming cost V 1 base and J 3 bases; bases outside gene matches: 3. Per germline, CDR1 LGHNT and CDR2 FRNRAP. CDR3 length: 15 amino acids. The CDR3 region is CASGLGDRVNQPQHF. DNA for the CDR3: TGTGCTAGTGGTTTGGGCGACAGGGTCAATCAGCCCCAGCATTTT.

The J gene is TRBJ1-5, the V gene TRBV4-2, with D possibly being TRBD1 (6 bases). V was clipped by 5 bases and J by 5 bases, with 16 bases between them. The CDR3 covers 15 residues. Looked up from germline, CDR1 is LGHNA and CDR2 is YNFKEQ. The CDR3 region is CASSLAGAVDQPQHF. CDR3 sequence (DNA): TGTGCCAGCAGCTTGGCAGGGGCGGTGGATCAGCCCCAGCATTTT.

DNA for the CDR3: TGTGCCAGCAGCACCGGGACAGGGTACTTTACGGGGCAGTACTTC. This codes for CASSTGTGYFTGQYF. The chain links TRBV11-2 to TRBJ2-7; TRBD1 agrees at 9 bases. V trimming: 5 bases; J trimming: 9 bases; junction bases outside the gene matches: 14. The CDR3 has 15 residues. Looked up from germline, CDR1 is SGHAT and CDR2 is FQNNGV.

The genes are TRBV5-4 and TRBJ1-2; 9 bases fit TRBD1. From germline, CDR1 is SGHNT and CDR2 YYREEE (reference sequence). CDR3 length: 14 amino acids. Losses at the gene ends were 2 bases for V and 2 bases for J; bases not matched to a gene: 1. The CDR3 here is CASSLGQGNYGYTF. For the CDR3, the DNA is TGTGCCAGCAGCTTAGGACAGGGGAACTATGGCTACACCTTC.

The sample holds one count of this clone. CDR3 DNA sequence: TGTGCCAGCAGCCCAAGACAGGGAGATGGCTACACCTTC. This gives the protein CASSPRQGDGYTF. V usage is TRBV16 and J usage is TRBJ1-2; 7 bases are a match to TRBD1. The CDR3 spans 13 residues. Unmatched junction bases numbered 5, after V lost 4 bases and J lost 6 bases. Looked up from germline, CDR1 is KGHSY and CDR2 is FQNENV.

The CDR3 DNA reads as TGCGCCAGCAGGGACAGGGGAGACACTGAAGCTTTCTTT. Protein: CASRDRGDTEAFF. The J gene is TRBJ1-1, the V gene TRBV10-2; TRBD1 matches at 9 bases. This CDR3 spans 13 amino acids. V trimming: 6 bases; J trimming: 3 bases; junction bases outside the gene matches: 2. The germline V gene encodes CDR1 WSHSY and CDR2 SAAADI.

The chain carries TRBV19 and TRBJ2-1; 9 positions match TRBD2. The CDR3 is made up of 13 amino acids. Trimming cost V 4 bases and J 10 bases; bases outside gene matches: 5. Per germline, CDR1 LNHDA and CDR2 SQIVND (reference sequence). CDR3 nucleotides: TGTGCCAGTAGTAGCGGGGGGGCAAGGGAGCAGTTCTTC. Its protein product is CASSSGGAREQFF.

This clone has a single count. The chain has TRBV6-5 and TRBJ2-7; maybe TRBD2 (6 bases). Looked up from germline, CDR1 is MNHEY and CDR2 is SVGAGI. The CDR3 spans 15 residues. The V and J ends lost 0 bases and 1 base respectively, with 10 bases between them. The CDR3 coding sequence is TGTGCCAGCAGTTACTCGCGGGGAAGGTCCTACGAGCAGTACTTC. Protein sequence: CASSYSRGRSYEQYF.

The chain joins TRBV6-2 or TRBV6-3 to TRBJ1-5; possibly TRBD1 for D (5 bases). This CDR3 has 17 residues. The germline CDR1 and CDR2 sequences are MNHEY and SVGEGT. V was clipped by 5 bases and J by 0 bases, with 17 bases between them. The CDR3 loop is CASSPPDSRNSNQPQHF. The CDR3 bases are TGTGCCAGCAGTCCCCCCGACAGTAGGAATAGCAATCAGCCCCAGCATTTT.